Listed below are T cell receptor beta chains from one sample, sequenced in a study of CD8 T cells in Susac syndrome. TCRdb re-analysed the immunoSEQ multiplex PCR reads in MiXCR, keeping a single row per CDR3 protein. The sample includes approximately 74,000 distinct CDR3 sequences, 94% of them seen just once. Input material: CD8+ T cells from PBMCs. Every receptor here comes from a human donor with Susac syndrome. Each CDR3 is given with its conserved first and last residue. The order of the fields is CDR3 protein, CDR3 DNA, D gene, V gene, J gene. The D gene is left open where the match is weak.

CASVTDDTDTQYF	TGCGCCAGCGTCACAGACGACACAGATACGCAGTATTTT	NA	TRBV5-1	TRBJ2-3
CSAAIRDPGGPGYTF	TGCAGTGCGGCGATCCGGGATCCAGGGGGGCCTGGCTACACCTTC	TRBD1	TRBV20-1	TRBJ1-2
CSARDQETSGDEQYF	TGCAGTGCTAGAGATCAGGAGACTAGCGGGGACGAGCAGTACTTC	TRBD2	TRBV20-1	TRBJ2-7
CASSPGLTNTGELFF	TGTGCCAGCAGCCCCGGCCTGACGAACACCGGGGAGCTGTTTTTT	NA	TRBV7-9	TRBJ2-2
CSVGARGLNTEAFF	TGCAGCGTGGGGGCCAGGGGCTTGAACACTGAAGCTTTCTTT	NA	TRBV29-1	TRBJ1-1
CASSWGQNTGELFF	TGTGCCAGCAGCTGGGGACAGAACACCGGGGAGCTGTTTTTT	NA	TRBV7-9	TRBJ2-2
CASSLKALGEKLFF	TGTGCCAGCAGTTTAAAGGCATTGGGGGAAAAACTGTTTTTT	NA	TRBV12-3/TRBV12-4	TRBJ1-4
CASSSTYMNEQYF	TGTGCCAGCAGTTCCACGTACATGAACGAGCAGTACTTC	NA	TRBV6-6	TRBJ2-7
CASSNVLSSYEQYF	TGCGCCAGCAGCAACGTCCTGAGCTCCTACGAGCAGTACTTC	NA	TRBV5-1	TRBJ2-7
CSVGGSAYEQYF	TGCAGCGTTGGGGGTTCGGCCTACGAGCAGTACTTC	NA	TRBV29-1	TRBJ2-7